This T cell receptor (beta chain) was obtained from a study of beta chain features in type 1 diabetes. Study background: Patients shared similar age, gender and cell yields with healthy donors.

This clone was observed a handful of times. Expressed TCRB transcripts were sequenced, since all the RNA that had been isolated was reverse transcribed. Profiling relied on immunoSEQ multiplex PCR, and the TCRdb table lists in-frame clones only, not all of them. The repertoire holds about 370,000 clones, over 13% seen once, with under 0.02% in the top ten. The clonotype originates from a woman aged 18-30 years in good health. The sequenced sample was naive CD4+ T cells from blood.

CDR3 protein: CASSPHRDRPNIQYF. CDR3 coding DNA: TGTGCCAGCAGCCCCCACCGGGACAGACCGAACATTCAGTACTTC. The rearrangement joins TRBV14 to TRBJ2-4; the match to TRBD1 covers 7 bases. This CDR3 is 15 amino acids long. CDR1 and CDR2 from the germline V gene are SGHDN and FVKESK. Trimming cost V 4 bases and J 7 bases; bases outside gene matches: 10. Full variable domain (outside the CDR3, taken from reference TRBV14 and TRBJ2-4): EAGVTQFPSHSVIEKGQTVTLRCDPISGHDNLYWYRRVMGKEIKFLLHFVKESKQDESGMPNNRFLAERTGGTYSTLKVQPAELEDSGVYFCASSPHRDRPNIQYFGAGTRLSVL.